This T cell receptor beta chain was retrieved from a study of cytomegalovirus exposure and HLA in healthy donors. CDR1 and CDR2 from the germline V gene are LGHNA and YNFKEQ. The V segment lost 4 bases and the J segment 5 bases; nucleotides outside the gene matches: 5. The CDR3 runs 14 residues. A note on this clone: The target antigen is unknown.

Study-wide results and limits: With DRB1 most and HLA-C fewest, TCR association rates differed between HLA loci in a later analysis. Segments of the TCR beta V type were, in most cases, productive about 87% or about 30% of the time in an earlier analysis.

Both 60 Vbeta primers and 13 Jbeta primers went into the PCR. The protocol was immunoSEQ multiplex PCR, while the TCRdb copy is restricted to in-frame clones and leaves out a portion. The sample includes about 160,000 clones, 60% to 80% of them seen just once. This rearrangement joins TRBV4-2 to TRBJ2-7, with 10 nucleotides matching TRBD2. Sequencing was done on a sample of PBMCs. This receptor was obtained from a man aged 18 to 30 in good health and CMV-seropositive. CDR3 amino acids: CASSPGLAANEQYF. As DNA, the CDR3 is TGTGCCAGCAGCCCAGGACTAGCGGCCAACGAGCAGTACTTC.